The clone carrying this T cell receptor (beta chain) was picked up a small number of times. One end of the junction varies from germline; a read error may be responsible. This specimen belongs to a study of T cells in Graves' hyperthyroidism and ophthalmopathy. Reasons for excluding patients were uncontrolled infection, other autoimmune disease, pregnancy or lactation. It was RNA transcripts that yielded the amplified TCR beta CDR3 regions. TCR CDR3 regions were first amplified by RT-PCR with HTBI primers. Each CDR3 protein gets one entry after TCRdb re-called the multiplex PCR reads with MiXCR. This table has around 350,000 distinct CDR3 sequences, 13% appearing once. Looked up from germline, CDR1 is MNHNS and CDR2 is SASEGT. The CDR3 sequence is 14 residues long.

The rearrangement links TRBV6-1 to TRBJ2-4; D might be TRBD1 or TRBD2, each matching 5 bases. The sequence was obtained from a woman younger than 35 with Graves' hyperthyroidism. Source material: blood. The chain's CDR3 is CASSGGGAQNIQYF. In DNA form, the CDR3 reads TGTGCCAGCAGTGGTGGGGGAGCCCAAAACATTCAGTACTTC.